These T cell receptor beta chains were read from a single sample in a study of response to subunit inactivated influenza vaccine. TCRdb re-called the RT-PCR reads through MiXCR, storing one row per CDR3 protein. Among 450,000 to 600,000 distinct CDR3 sequences listed, approximately 6.9% were seen once. This material consisted of PBMCs from blood, taken roughly 24 months after vaccination. The source is a man aged 50-75 years who received an inactivated influenza vaccine. Both conserved end residues are part of each CDR3. The D gene is left open where the match is weak. Where a row states a size, it is once, few, many or the class of an expanded clone; other rows omit it.

d_gene	abundance	j_gene	len	v_gene	CDR3aa	CDR3nt
TRBD1	few	TRBJ2-1	14	TRBV28	CASSTGTGGREQFF	TGTGCCAGCAGCACCGGGACAGGGGGCAGAGAGCAGTTCTTC
.	many	TRBJ1-6	16	TRBV12-3/TRBV12-4	CASSLAGGRVNSPLHF	TGTGCCAGCAGTTTAGCGGGAGGCAGGGTTAATTCACCCCTCCACTTT
TRBD2	.	TRBJ2-2	17	TRBV20-1	CSARGGLAGANTGELFF	TGCAGTGCTAGAGGGGGACTAGCGGGAGCGAACACCGGGGAGCTGTTTTTT
TRBD1	.	TRBJ1-2	12	TRBV28	CAIGQGGYGYTF	TGTGCCATCGGACAGGGTGGCTATGGCTACACCTTC
TRBD1	.	TRBJ1-1	16	TRBV6-1	CASSLSGTGLNTEAFF	TGTGCCAGCAGTCTTTCCGGGACAGGATTGAACACTGAAGCTTTCTTT
.	few	TRBJ1-3	13	TRBV6-1	CASRQSRGNTIYF	TGTGCCAGCAGACAGAGCCGAGGAAACACCATATATTTT
.	few	TRBJ2-7	15	TRBV12-3/TRBV12-4	CASSRTTGASYEQYF	TGTGCCAGCAGCCGAACGACAGGAGCCTCCTACGAGCAGTACTTC
.	.	TRBJ2-7	15	TRBV4-1	CASSQIGQVNYEQYF	TGCGCCAGCAGCCAAATCGGCCAGGTGAACTACGAGCAGTACTTC
TRBD2	few	TRBJ2-5	17	TRBV28	CASRHQPGTSGKETQYF	TGTGCCAGCAGACATCAACCGGGGACTAGCGGAAAAGAGACCCAGTACTTC
TRBD1	few	TRBJ2-7	15	TRBV28	CASSSTGTGLYEQYF	TGTGCCAGCAGTTCGACCGGGACAGGTCTATACGAGCAGTACTTC